Detailed here is one T cell receptor (beta chain). This entry belongs to a study of blood T cell repertoires in COVID-19. Study-wide context: T cells, B-cell-depleted T cells, or PBMCs provided the cDNA or gDNA that served as material.

Profiling relied on immunoSEQ multiplex PCR, and the TCRdb table lists in-frame clones only, not all of them. This sample carries 70,000 to 80,000 clones, more than 75% of them seen once, and the ten largest clones take 5.8%. Material for sequencing was peripheral blood. The TCR originated in a human donor in a cohort sampled during active COVID-19.

The CDR3 protein is CASSRQGYTEAFF. The CDR3, as DNA: TGTGCCAGCAGCAGACAGGGGTACACTGAAGCTTTCTTT. The J gene is TRBJ1-1, the V gene TRBV27; 8 nucleotides align to TRBD1. The V segment lost 6 bases and the J segment 3 bases; nucleotides outside the gene matches: 3. The CDR3 runs to 13 residues. Germline V CDR1 and CDR2: MNHEY, SMNVEV (reference sequence).